These 15 T cell receptor beta chains were all obtained from the same sample, sequenced in a study of T cell repertoires in cytomegalovirus infection. Each CDR3 protein is one row after TCRdb ran MiXCR on the reads. The sample consists of some 680,000 distinct CDR3 sequences, under 40% of them appearing once. Sequencing was performed on PBMCs. The receptors stem from a human donor in good health (CMV status not recorded). Some clones in this sample may be carry-over from other donors' samples.

The V and J genes are TRBV14 and TRBJ1-1, with D possibly TRBD1 on 6 matching bases. The CDR3 runs 14 residues. V was trimmed by 7 bases and J by 3 bases, leaving 15 bases between them. From germline, CDR1 is SGHDN and CDR2 FVKESK. The CDR3, as DNA: TGTGCCAGCACCCGAGGGGGGCTGTACACTGAAGCTTTCTTT. Translating gives CASTRGGLYTEAFF. Based on the CDR3 plus reference TRBV14 and TRBJ1-1, the full variable domain is EAGVTQFPSHSVIEKGQTVTLRCDPISGHDNLYWYRRVMGKEIKFLLHFVKESKQDESGMPNNRFLAERTGGTYSTLKVQPAELEDSGVYFCASTRGGLYTEAFFGQGTRLTVV.

The chain employs TRBV5-5 and TRBJ1-1; possible D gene TRBD1, 5 bases. There are 15 residues in the CDR3. V lost 4 bases and J 5 bases, leaving 18 bases between the germline ends. The germline V gene encodes CDR1 SGHKS and CDR2 YYEKEE (reference sequence). The CDR3 DNA reads TGTGCCAGCAGCACACCAGGAGGTGAGGGGACTGAAGCTTTCTTT. Its protein is CASSTPGGEGTEAFF.

On this clonotype: Germline is not matched at one junction end, which may reflect a read error. The rearrangement joins TRBV6-6 to TRBJ2-3; TRBD2 aligns across 9 bases. This CDR3 is built from 14 residues. Germline V gene data show CDR1 as MNHNY and CDR2 as SVGAGI (reference sequence). This CDR3 is CASSYGTSTDTKYF. Written as DNA, the CDR3 is TGTGCCAGCAGTTACGGGACTAGCACAGATACGAAGTATTTT.

This clonotype was counted only a few times. V gene TRBV19 combines with J gene TRBJ2-1; D remains ambiguous. V was clipped by 4 bases and J by 6 bases, with 7 bases between them. This CDR3 is 12 amino acids long. CDR1 LNHDA and CDR2 SQIVND come from the germline V gene (reference sequence). CDR3 region: CASSTGPNEQFF. CDR3 DNA: TGTGCCAGTAGTACAGGACCCAATGAGCAGTTCTTC.

The chain links TRBV20-1 to TRBJ2-7; 9 nucleotides match TRBD2. The ends lost 6 bases at V and 1 base at J; junction bases unmatched: 7. The germline V gene has CDR1 DFQATT and CDR2 SNEGSKA (reference sequence). The CDR3 consists of 14 residues. CDR3 protein: CSASGLAHSYEQYF. CDR3 bases: TGCAGTGCCTCCGGACTAGCGCATTCCTACGAGCAGTACTTC.

This clonotype has at least ten counts. The chain joins TRBV28 to TRBJ1-6; D gene ambiguous. CDR1 is MDHEN, CDR2 SYDVKM, per germline. The CDR3 runs 11 residues. V was pared by 8 bases and J by 9 bases, with 8 bases between. The CDR3, as DNA: TGTGCCAGCTTCAGCGGTTCACCCCTCCACTTT. Translation: CASFSGSPLHF.

The CDR3 coding sequence is TGTGCCAGCTCACCACCGACTGTTCGTACCTACGAGCAGTACTTC. The encoded protein is CASSPPTVRTYEQYF. The chain joins TRBV18 to TRBJ2-7; no firm D call. Trimming shortened V by 0 bases and J by 2 bases, and 11 bases separated the two germline ends. Looked up from germline, CDR1 is KGHSH and CDR2 is LQKENI. CDR3 length: 15 amino acids.

This clonotype came up a few times. V is TRBV5-1 and J is TRBJ2-4; D perhaps matches TRBD1 (6 bases). The CDR3 totals 13 residues. Trimming cost V 4 bases and J 4 bases, with 9 bases left between them. CDR1 is SGHRS and CDR2 is YFSETQ in the germline V gene. The CDR3 coding sequence is TGCGCCAGCAGCCAGGACAGTAAAAACATTCAGTACTTC. Its protein product is CASSQDSKNIQYF.

The table lists this clonotype with many counts. This chain joins TRBV7-3 and TRBJ2-1; 8 nucleotides line up with TRBD1. The germline CDR1 and CDR2 sequences are SGHTA and FQGTGA. This CDR3 region has 13 residues. V lost 5 bases to trimming and J lost 8 bases; unmatched junction nucleotides: 5. This chain's CDR3 is CASSVTGDHEQFF. The CDR3 nucleotides read TGTGCCAGCAGCGTGACAGGGGATCATGAGCAGTTCTTC.

This clonotype turned up a few times. The chain is built from TRBV29-1 and TRBJ2-3, with TRBD2 matching 8 bases. The germline CDR1 and CDR2 sequences are SQVTM and ANQGSEA. J lost 0 bases, V lost 8 bases, and 4 bases had no gene match. The CDR3 length is 13 residues. The CDR3 DNA reads as TGCAGCTGCTCTAGCGGGAGCACAGATACGCAGTATTTT. Its translation: CSCSSGSTDTQYF.

The chain is built from TRBV28 and TRBJ1-1; D possibly corresponds to TRBD1 (6 bases). Trimming removed 4 bases from V and 3 bases from J, with 21 bases in between. CDR1 MDHEN and CDR2 SYDVKM come from the germline V gene. This CDR3 is built from 17 residues. In DNA form, the CDR3 reads TGTGCCAGCAGTTCCTGGGGGGGGGCGAGGGTCGACACTGAAGCTTTCTTT. It translates to CASSSWGGARVDTEAFF.

V is TRBV7-6 and J is TRBJ2-7; TRBD1 agrees at 9 bases. With 5 bases clipped from V and 3 bases from J, the junction kept 11 bases outside the gene matches. The CDR3 is made up of 16 amino acids. Germline V gene sequence: CDR1 SGHVS, CDR2 FNYEAQ. The CDR3 spells CASSAPPGTGFYEQYF. For the CDR3, the DNA is TGTGCCAGCAGCGCGCCCCCCGGGACAGGGTTCTACGAGCAGTACTTC.

There are many counts of this clonotype. This chain uses TRBV28 with TRBJ1-4; D gene ambiguous. This CDR3 spans 16 amino acids. The V end was cut by 1 base, the J end by 8 bases, with 17 bases between. Looked up from germline, CDR1 is MDHEN and CDR2 is SYDVKM. In nucleotides, the CDR3 is TGTGCCAGCAGTTTATCATCGGCGGGAAAAGGGGAAAAACTGTTTTTT. Translation gives CASSLSSAGKGEKLFF.

CDR3 sequence reads: CASSDIGRVNTEAFF. CDR3 bases: TGCGCCAGCAGTGACATAGGACGGGTCAACACTGAAGCTTTCTTT. The chain joins TRBV10-2 to TRBJ1-1; no firm D call. The germline V gene has CDR1 WSHSY and CDR2 SAAADI. Trimming removed 3 bases from V and 2 bases from J, with 13 bases in between. The CDR3 loop spans 15 amino acids.

The chain joins TRBV7-8 to TRBJ1-1, with D perhaps matching TRBD1 (5 bases). Germline lookup yields CDR1 SGHVS and CDR2 FQNEAQ. CDR3 length: 15 residues. V lost 7 bases and J 6 bases, leaving 21 bases between the germline ends. The CDR3 here is CASTRQLGTLSEAFF. CDR3 DNA sequence: TGTGCCAGCACCAGACAGCTCGGAACTCTCTCTGAAGCTTTCTTT.